One sample yielded the 7 T cell receptor beta chains listed below, sequenced in a study of shared clonotypes between healthy human individuals. Measured with immunoSEQ multiplex PCR; TCRdb has only the in-frame clones, and not every one. The sample carries approximately 700,000 clones, roughly 72% recorded once. Material for sequencing was memory CD4+ T cells sorted from blood. Noted subset: CD45RA-negative fraction. These receptors were taken from a woman aged 25-40 years in good health.

The gene calls are TRBV7-3 and TRBJ1-5; D remains ambiguous. With 1 base removed from V and 6 bases from J, the gap between germline ends came to 7 bases. The germline V gene encodes CDR1 SGHTA and CDR2 FQGTGA. This CDR3 region has 13 residues. In DNA, the CDR3 is TGTGCCAGCAGCTTAAAGGGTGGTCAGCCCCAGCATTTT. It translates to CASSLKGGQPQHF.

The V and J genes are TRBV7-8 and TRBJ2-1, with 12 bases that match TRBD2. The trim removed 3 bases at V and 5 bases at J, leaving 2 bases unmatched. Germline V gene sequence: CDR1 SGHVS, CDR2 FQNEAQ. The CDR3 consists of 15 residues. The CDR3: CASSFRTSGDNEQFF. In DNA form, the CDR3 reads TGTGCCAGCAGCTTCCGGACTAGCGGGGACAATGAGCAGTTCTTC.

V is TRBV6-1 and J is TRBJ1-4, with D maybe TRBD1 (5 bases). The CDR3 is made up of 15 amino acids. Germline CDR1 is MNHNS and CDR2 is SASEGT. The ends were cut back, 7 bases at V and 0 bases at J, with 12 bases in the middle. The CDR3 nucleotides are TGTGCCAGCACCTTGGGGCGGGCAACTAATGAAAAACTGTTTTTT. It translates to CASTLGRATNEKLFF.

A remark on this clone: This may be a read error: a much more frequent sequence differs by one nucleotide. The rearrangement links TRBV6-6 to TRBJ2-7; D is uncertain. V gave up 5 bases and J gave up 2 bases, with 4 bases separating them. Germline assignment: CDR1 MNHNY and CDR2 SVGAGI (reference sequence). The CDR3 consists of 11 residues. CDR3 in amino acids: CASSDTYEQYF. The CDR3 nucleotides read TGTGCCAGCAGTGACACCTACGAGCAGTACTTC.

The J gene is TRBJ1-4, the V gene TRBV28; D may be TRBD1 (5 bases). The CDR3 has 14 residues. Trimming took off 5 bases at V and 5 bases at J, with 12 bases between the two ends. Looked up from germline, CDR1 is MDHEN and CDR2 is SYDVKM. The CDR3 is CASSPRRANEKLFF. The CDR3 nucleotides are TGTGCCAGCAGTCCTCGCAGGGCAAATGAAAAACTGTTTTTT. Together with reference TRBV28 and TRBJ1-4, the CDR3 gives the full variable domain: DVKVTQSSRYLVKRTGEKVFLECVQDMDHENMFWYRQDPGLGLRLIYFSYDVKMKEKGDIPEGYSVSREKKERFSLILESASTNQTSMYLCASSPRRANEKLFFGSGTQLSVL.

The chain carries TRBV4-1 and TRBJ2-5; D is uncertain. Germline loops: CDR1 MGHRA, CDR2 YSYEKL. The length of the CDR3 is 14 residues. V lost 0 bases and J 7 bases, leaving 12 bases between the germline ends. In nucleotides, the CDR3 is TGCGCCAGCAGCCAAGATGAAGTAACCGGGACCCAGTACTTC. Amino acid sequence: CASSQDEVTGTQYF.

DNA of the CDR3: TGTGCCAGCTCACCACCGGTACCGGGGACCAGTGGCTACACCTTC. Encoded protein: CASSPPVPGTSGYTF. The rearrangement joins TRBV18 to TRBJ1-2, with D perhaps TRBD1 (5 bases). The length of the CDR3 is 15 residues. V shed 0 bases and J shed 7 bases, with 15 bases lying between them. Per germline, CDR1 KGHSH and CDR2 LQKENI.